This passage covers 8 T cell receptor beta chains from one sample sequenced in a study of T cell responses to AZD1222 COVID-19 vaccine. Only in-frame clones appear in the TCRdb table, and some are missing; sequencing was by immunoSEQ multiplex PCR. Of about 100,000 clones in the sample, around 90% were seen once. This specimen consisted of peripheral blood, obtained on day 0 of AZD1222 vaccination. The receptors were sampled from an adult in good health.

This CDR3 is CASSQESTRGETQYF. CDR3 nucleotide sequence: TGTGCCAGCAGCCAAGAGAGTACCAGGGGGGAGACCCAGTACTTC. V usage is TRBV3-1 (or the pseudogene TRBV3-2) and J usage is TRBJ2-5; the match to TRBD1 covers 7 bases. In germline, CDR1 is LGHDT, CDR2 YNNKEL (reference sequence). The junction had 6 bases not matched to a gene; V was cut back by 0 bases and J by 5 bases. This CDR3 spans 15 amino acids.

The gene calls are TRBV7-2 and TRBJ2-1; D tentatively fits TRBD1 or TRBD2 (5 bases each). Germline V lookup: CDR1 SGHTA, CDR2 FQGNSA. The CDR3 extends over 15 amino acids. Trimming pared 2 bases from V and 10 bases from J, leaving 18 bases between. Here the CDR3 reads CASSLTRGHLKEQFF. CDR3 DNA: TGTGCCAGCAGCTTAACGAGGGGCCATTTAAAAGAGCAGTTCTTC.

This chain links TRBV6-5 with TRBJ2-5; D is perhaps TRBD2 (5 bases). Germline values: CDR1 MNHEY, CDR2 SVGAGI. The V end lost 7 bases, the J end lost 5 bases, and 8 bases lay between the germline ends. The CDR3 is made up of 11 amino acids. CDR3 DNA sequence: TGTGCCAGCACGTCGGGGGAGACCCAGTACTTC. It specifies CASTSGETQYF.

The V call is TRBV7-3, the J call TRBJ1-1; D perhaps matches TRBD1 (5 bases). V was trimmed by 2 bases and J by 0 bases, leaving 7 bases between them. CDR3 length equals 14 residues. CDR1 is SGHTA and CDR2 is FQGTGA in the germline V gene. The CDR3 DNA reads as TGTGCCAGCAGCTTAGCAGGGATGAACACTGAAGCTTTCTTT. This sequence encodes CASSLAGMNTEAFF. The entire variable domain, with the rest obtained from reference TRBV7-3 and TRBJ1-1, is as follows: GAGVSQTPSNKVTEKGKYVELRCDPISGHTALYWYRQSLGQGPEFLIYFQGTGAADDSGLPNDRFFAVRPEGSVSTLKIQRTERGDSAVYLCASSLAGMNTEAFFGQGTRLTVV.

This chain links TRBV6-4 with TRBJ2-2; 7 positions agree with TRBD2. This CDR3 contains 15 residues. Germline-derived CDR1 and CDR2 are MRHNA and SNTAGT. V gave up 6 bases and J gave up 7 bases; unmatched junction bases: 11. CDR3 sequence: CASRPRAGRVGELFF. The CDR3 DNA reads as TGTGCCAGCAGACCGAGAGCGGGAAGGGTCGGGGAGCTGTTTTTT.

The V call is TRBV5-4, the J call TRBJ1-2, with D maybe TRBD1 (6 bases). Deletions cut 0 bases from V and 6 bases from J, with 12 bases between. Germline V gene lookup returns CDR1 SGHNT and CDR2 YYREEE (reference sequence). The CDR3 contains 14 residues. The CDR3 nucleotides are TGTGCCAGCAGCTTGGACGGGGGGCAAAATGGCTACACCTTC. It translates to CASSLDGGQNGYTF.

This sequence joins TRBV2 and TRBJ2-2; no clear D gene. The CDR3 runs to 12 residues. CDR1 SNHLY and CDR2 FYNNEI come from the germline V gene. V was clipped by 5 bases and J by 3 bases, with 4 bases between them. The CDR3 nucleotides are TGTGCCAGCAGTACCGACACCGGGGAGCTGTTTTTT. Protein sequence: CASSTDTGELFF.

V gene TRBV29-1 combines with J gene TRBJ2-7; tentatively, D is TRBD1 (5 bases). The CDR3 runs 14 residues. Trimming pared 4 bases from V and 4 bases from J, leaving 17 bases between. Germline values: CDR1 SQVTM, CDR2 ANQGSEA. This CDR3 is CSVVLSGMLYEQYF. The CDR3 nucleotides are TGCAGCGTTGTCTTGTCAGGGATGTTGTACGAGCAGTACTTC.